These 17 T cell receptor beta chains were sequenced from one sample in a study of identical twins. Via MiXCR, TCRdb re-called the 5' RACE reads, giving one row per CDR3 protein. The table lists some 790,000 distinct CDR3 sequences, around a sixth of them singletons. These data were also reused for a study on T cells expressing NK-cell markers.

The specimen sequenced was PBMCs. Source of these receptors: a woman in her late teens or twenties in good health.

This clonotype has a handful of counts. The chain employs TRBV5-1 and TRBJ2-1; a possible D gene is TRBD1 (5 bases). Trimming removed 0 bases at V and 9 bases at J, with 19 bases between. Germline-derived CDR1 and CDR2 are SGHRS and YFSETQ. The CDR3 consists of 16 residues. Here the CDR3 reads CASSLGQGSSPSEQFF. The DNA of the CDR3 is TGCGCCAGCAGCTTGGGGCAGGGAAGTTCCCCTAGTGAGCAGTTCTTC.

The table lists this clonotype with a few counts. CDR3 DNA: TGTGCCAGCAGCACCCCAAACCAGTCAACGCAGTATTTT. It specifies CASSTPNQSTQYF. J is TRBJ2-3 and V is TRBV7-2, with D hard to call. The V end was cut by 5 bases, the J end by 9 bases, with 15 bases between. CDR1 is SGHTA, CDR2 FQGNSA, per germline. CDR3 length: 13 residues.

In its sample, this clonotype was seen a few times. The V and J genes are TRBV4-3 and TRBJ2-7; 10 bases line up with TRBD1. The V segment lost 1 base and the J segment 2 bases; nucleotides outside the gene matches: 2. The CDR3 runs to 15 residues. The V gene's germline CDR1 is LGHNA and CDR2 YSLEER. The CDR3 bases are TGCGCCAGCAGCCAAGGGGACAGGGGAACCTACGAGCAGTACTTC. Translating gives CASSQGDRGTYEQYF.

The V and J genes are TRBV7-3 and TRBJ2-7, with no clear D. Per the germline V gene, CDR1 is SGHTA and CDR2 is FQGTGA. The V end lost 1 base, the J end lost 2 bases, and 12 bases lay between the germline ends. The CDR3 length is 15 residues. The CDR3 reads CASSLSIGETYEQYF. The CDR3 coding sequence is TGTGCCAGCAGCTTAAGTATAGGAGAGACCTACGAGCAGTACTTC. The full variable domain, in which reference TRBV7-3 and TRBJ2-7 provide the parts outside the CDR3, is GAGVSQTPSNKVTEKGKYVELRCDPISGHTALYWYRQSLGQGPEFLIYFQGTGAADDSGLPNDRFFAVRPEGSVSTLKIQRTERGDSAVYLCASSLSIGETYEQYFGPGTRLTVT.

This sequence joins TRBV7-8 and TRBJ1-4; D remains unclear. Per germline, CDR1 SGHVS and CDR2 FQNEAQ. V was cut by 6 bases and J by 4 bases, with 15 bases left in between. The CDR3 totals 15 residues. In DNA, the CDR3 is TGTGCCAGCAGTAGCGGACGGAGATATAATGAAAAACTGTTTTTT. It encodes CASSSGRRYNEKLFF.

This chain connects TRBV27 to TRBJ2-7, with 9 bases fitting TRBD1. This CDR3 has 14 amino acids. Germline loops: CDR1 MNHEY, CDR2 SMNVEV (reference sequence). The J segment lost 7 bases and the V segment lost 5 bases, leaving 9 bases of the junction unmatched. The CDR3 loop reads CASSLQGAHWEQYF. For the CDR3, the DNA is TGTGCCAGCAGTCTACAGGGGGCTCATTGGGAGCAGTACTTC.

The chain is built from TRBV12-3 or TRBV12-4 and TRBJ1-2; 8 bases map to TRBD1. After removal of 5 bases from V and 7 bases from J, the junction contained 6 bases not matched to a gene. The CDR3 runs to 13 residues. The CDR3 loop reads CASSRTGRPGYTF. CDR3 sequence (DNA): TGTGCCAGCAGTAGGACAGGGCGCCCTGGCTACACCTTC.

This clonotype was seen only a few times. This chain joins TRBV6-1 and TRBJ2-3, with 7 bases aligning to TRBD2. This CDR3 contains 15 residues. Germline V gene sequence: CDR1 MNHNS, CDR2 SASEGT. V lost 5 bases to trimming and J lost 3 bases; unmatched junction nucleotides: 8. CDR3 sequence reads: CASSLTSEGTDTQYF. As DNA, the CDR3 is TGTGCCAGCAGTCTAACTAGCGAAGGAACAGATACGCAGTATTTT.

This clonotype came up many times. The rearrangement joins TRBV7-2 to TRBJ2-7; the D is unclear. Between the trimmed V and J ends, which lost 1 base and 6 bases, there was a span of 7 bases. Germline assignment: CDR1 SGHTA and CDR2 FQGNSA. There are 12 residues in the CDR3. The DNA of the CDR3 is TGTGCCAGCAGCTTAGAGGGTGCCGAGCAGTACTTC. This gives the protein CASSLEGAEQYF.

The table lists this clonotype with a few counts. The J gene is TRBJ2-1, the V gene TRBV2; the match to TRBD1 covers 7 bases. CDR1 is SNHLY and CDR2 is FYNNEI in the germline V gene. CDR3 size: 15 residues. With 5 bases clipped from V and 7 bases from J, the junction kept 11 bases outside the gene matches. DNA of the CDR3: TGTGCCAGCAGTCCTGACAGGGAAAAGTTAAATGAGCAGTTCTTC. Translating gives CASSPDREKLNEQFF.

The V gene is TRBV6-5, the J gene TRBJ1-2; D uncertain. Germline CDR1 MNHEY, CDR2 SVGAGI. This CDR3 has 14 amino acids. The V and J ends lost 0 bases and 3 bases respectively, with 8 bases between them. Written as DNA, the CDR3 is TGTGCCAGCAGTTACTCGCCCTCTGACTATGGCTACACCTTC. As protein: CASSYSPSDYGYTF.

This clonotype was observed a few times. The chain joins TRBV6-5 to TRBJ1-3, with D perhaps TRBD1 (5 bases). This CDR3 is built from 17 residues. V lost 2 bases and J lost 0, with 14 bases in between. CDR1 and CDR2 from the germline V gene are MNHEY and SVGAGI. CDR3 protein: CASSYDPGPNSGNTIYF. As DNA, the CDR3 is TGTGCCAGCAGTTACGATCCGGGACCGAACTCTGGAAACACCATATATTTT.

This clonotype was counted only a few times. This chain connects TRBV20-1 to TRBJ2-7; 15 bases match TRBD2. The CDR3 is 16 amino acids. Germline CDR1 DFQATT, CDR2 SNEGSKA (reference sequence). V was clipped by 6 bases and J by 1 base; unmatched bases: 7. The CDR3 nucleotides read TGCAGTGCAGGACTAGCGGGGGGGCCTCGGTCCTACGAGCAGTACTTC. Its protein is CSAGLAGGPRSYEQYF.

This clonotype was found a few times. This chain links TRBV12-3 or TRBV12-4 with TRBJ2-2; a weak D match, TRBD1 (5 bases). V was shortened by 6 bases and J by 1 base, with 9 bases between the two germline ends. The CDR3 is made up of 14 amino acids. The CDR3 DNA reads as TGTGCCAGCAGACTAAGGGGGAACACCGGGGAGCTGTTTTTT. This encodes CASRLRGNTGELFF.

This clonotype has a count of ten or more. The CDR3 nucleotides read TGTGCCAGCAGTTTCGGGGGGACTAGCACAGATACGCAGTATTTT. Translating gives CASSFGGTSTDTQYF. V and J are TRBV12-3 or TRBV12-4 and TRBJ2-3, with TRBD2 matching 7 bases. The V and J ends lost 3 bases and 0 bases, in that order; junction bases with no gene match: 3. CDR3 size: 15 residues.

V and J are TRBV12-3 or TRBV12-4 and TRBJ1-2; weak D call: TRBD1 (6 bases). Trimming pared 1 base from V and 8 bases from J, leaving 14 bases between. The length of the CDR3 is 14 residues. CDR3 sequence reads: CASSLGARGYGYTF. The CDR3 region has the DNA TGTGCCAGCAGTTTAGGCGCGAGGGGGTACGGCTACACCTTC.

This clonotype was observed a few times. The chain recombines TRBV3-1 with TRBJ2-4; 11 bases are shared with TRBD2. The germline gives CDR1 LGHDT, CDR2 YNNKEL (reference sequence). The CDR3 has 16 residues. The ends lost 4 bases at V and 8 bases at J; junction bases unmatched: 10. CDR3: CASSRAVSGRADIQYF. The CDR3 bases are TGTGCCAGCAGCCGGGCTGTTAGCGGGAGGGCAGACATTCAGTACTTC.